Shown below are 14 T cell receptor beta chains from a single sample sequenced in a study of T cells in Graves' hyperthyroidism and ophthalmopathy. Using RNA transcripts as the source, TCR beta CDR3 regions were amplified. TCR CDR3 regions were first amplified by RT-PCR with HTBI primers. From the multiplex PCR reads, TCRdb called clonotypes with MiXCR, one entry per CDR3 protein. The table includes hundreds of thousands of distinct CDR3 sequences, roughly 37% detected once. The source material was blood. The receptors derive from a young man with Graves' hyperthyroidism.

This clonotype was seen many times. The chain couples TRBV9 to TRBJ1-2, with D perhaps matching TRBD1 (5 bases). Germline V CDR1 and CDR2: SGDLS, YYNGEE. This CDR3 is built from 15 residues. Trimming removed 4 bases from V and 4 bases from J, with 17 bases in between. CDR3 in amino acids: CASSPLRDRTYGYTF. In DNA, the CDR3 is TGTGCCAGCAGCCCGCTGAGGGACCGTACCTATGGCTACACCTTC.

The chain joins TRBV7-9 to TRBJ2-5; 7 nucleotides align to TRBD2. J gave up 5 bases and V 5 bases, and 8 bases lay outside the gene matches. Germline CDR1 SEHNR, CDR2 FQNEAQ (reference sequence). CDR3 length: 14 residues. CDR3 sequence reads: CASSGGEKEETQYF. The CDR3 nucleotides are TGTGCCAGCAGCGGGGGGGAAAAGGAGGAGACCCAGTACTTC.

The sample holds many counts of this clonotype. One junction end does not reproduce the germline sequence, and a read error may be involved. CDR3 in DNA: TGTGCCAGTAGTGCTGGCAGGGGGACTGAAGCTCTCTTT. Its translation: CASSAGRGTEALF. The chain has TRBV19 and TRBJ1-1, with 7 nucleotides matching TRBD1. Germline V gene sequence: CDR1 LNHDA, CDR2 SQIVND (reference sequence). This CDR3 is built from 13 residues.

This clonotype was recorded at least ten times. The V and J genes are TRBV10-3 and TRBJ2-2, with 10 bases identical to TRBD1. CDR3 length: 14 amino acids. In germline, CDR1 is ENHRY, CDR2 SYGVKD. The J segment lost 3 bases and the V segment lost 11 bases, leaving 6 bases of the junction unmatched. CDR3 bases: TGTGCCGCCCGGGACAGGGGATACACCGGGGAGCTGTTTTTT. It encodes CAARDRGYTGELFF.

The chain employs TRBV6-5 and TRBJ1-3; D is uncertain. The V end was cut by 6 bases, the J end by 7 bases, with 16 bases between. Looked up from germline, CDR1 is MNHEY and CDR2 is SVGAGI. This CDR3 has 14 residues. CDR3 DNA: TGTGCCAGCAGCCCCTCAGCGAGCGGGAACACCATATATTTT. Translated: CASSPSASGNTIYF.

This clonotype was detected ten times or more. V usage is TRBV11-2 and J usage is TRBJ1-1; 10 bases map to TRBD1. Trimming took 4 bases from V and 11 from J; bases not matched to a gene: 4. This CDR3 region has 12 residues. The germline gives CDR1 SGHAT, CDR2 FQNNGV. CDR3 loop: CASSSGTGDAFF. In DNA, the CDR3 is TGTGCCAGCAGCTCGGGGACAGGGGATGCTTTCTTT.

V gene TRBV9 combines with J gene TRBJ1-1; no clear D gene. Trimming took off 5 bases at V and 0 bases at J, with 20 bases between the two ends. This CDR3 is built from 17 residues. Germline CDR1 SGDLS, CDR2 YYNGEE. The CDR3 is CASSYSMYVTMNTEAFF. The CDR3 region has the DNA TGTGCCAGCAGTTACTCGATGTACGTAACCATGAACACTGAAGCTTTCTTT.

This clonotype was seen once. The chain recombines TRBV20-1 with TRBJ1-5; 9 positions match TRBD1. The CDR3 totals 15 residues. The germline gives CDR1 DFQATT, CDR2 SNEGSKA (reference sequence). V was clipped by 7 bases and J by 0 bases; unmatched bases: 7. CDR3 bases: TGCAGTGAGCCTCGGACAGGGGATAGCAATCAGCCCCAGCATTTT. It codes for CSEPRTGDSNQPQHF.

This clonotype appeared many times. This chain uses TRBV20-1 with TRBJ1-2, with a possible D match to TRBD1 (6 bases). This CDR3 has 15 amino acids. In germline, CDR1 is DFQATT, CDR2 SNEGSKA (reference sequence). V lost 3 bases and J 0 bases, leaving 14 bases between the germline ends. CDR3 residues: CSASSQGRANYGYTF. In nucleotides, the CDR3 is TGCAGTGCTAGTTCCCAGGGGAGAGCTAACTATGGCTACACCTTC.

The chain employs TRBV29-1 and TRBJ2-3; TRBD2 matches 8 bases. Germline CDR1 reads SQVTM; CDR2 reads ANQGSEA. V gave up 6 bases and J gave up 2 bases; unmatched junction bases: 4. The CDR3 extends over 13 amino acids. The CDR3 region is CSVGREATDTQYF. The CDR3, as DNA: TGCAGCGTGGGGCGGGAGGCCACAGATACGCAGTATTTT.

This clonotype was recorded at least ten times. The chain links TRBV15 to TRBJ1-5; D gene ambiguous. V lost 1 base and J lost 8, with 15 bases in between. This CDR3 contains 15 residues. The V gene's germline CDR1 is LNHNV and CDR2 YYDKDF (reference sequence). CDR3 residues: CATSRVPDGREPQHF. The CDR3 nucleotides read TGTGCCACCAGCAGAGTTCCGGACGGGAGGGAGCCCCAGCATTTT.

At least ten counts were recorded for this clonotype. The chain employs TRBV29-1 and TRBJ2-5; the D gene is possibly TRBD1 (7 bases). CDR1 SQVTM and CDR2 ANQGSEA come from the germline V gene. Trimming cost V 7 bases and J 0 bases, with 18 bases left between them. The CDR3 spans 15 residues. CDR3 region: CSGGTAEGNQETQYF. CDR3 nucleotide sequence: TGCAGCGGCGGGACAGCTGAAGGGAACCAAGAGACCCAGTACTTC.

The chain is built from TRBV20-1 and TRBJ2-7, with 7 bases matching TRBD1. Germline loops: CDR1 DFQATT, CDR2 SNEGSKA (reference sequence). Trimming cost V 1 base and J 4 bases; bases outside gene matches: 16. The CDR3 covers 17 residues. The CDR3 DNA sequence: TGCAGTGCTAGAGTATCACCGGGACAGCGTTCGGGGTACGAGCAGTACTTC. Amino acids: CSARVSPGQRSGYEQYF.

The gene calls are TRBV4-3 and TRBJ2-2; 10 bases agree with TRBD2. The V gene's germline CDR1 is LGHNA and CDR2 YSLEER. The CDR3 is 15 residues long. The V segment lost 6 bases and the J segment 3 bases; nucleotides outside the gene matches: 4. Here the CDR3 DNA reads TGCGCCAGCAGACGGACTAGCGGACACACCGGGGAGCTGTTTTTT. Translation gives CASRRTSGHTGELFF.